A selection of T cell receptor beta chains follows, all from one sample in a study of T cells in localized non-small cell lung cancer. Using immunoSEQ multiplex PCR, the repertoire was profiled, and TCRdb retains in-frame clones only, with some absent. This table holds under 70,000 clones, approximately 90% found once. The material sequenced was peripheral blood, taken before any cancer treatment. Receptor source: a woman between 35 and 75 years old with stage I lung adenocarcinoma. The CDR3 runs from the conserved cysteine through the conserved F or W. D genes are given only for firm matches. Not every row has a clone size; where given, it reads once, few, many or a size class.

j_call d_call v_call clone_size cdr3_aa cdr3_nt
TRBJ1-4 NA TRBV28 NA CASSPQTGKTNEKLFF TGTGCCAGCAGTCCCCAAACAGGGAAAACTAATGAAAAACTGTTTTTT
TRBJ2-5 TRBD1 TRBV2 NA CASSADRAETRYF TGTGCCAGCAGTGCGGACAGGGCTGAGACCCGGTACTTC
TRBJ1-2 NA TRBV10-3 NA CAISETNSYYGYTF TGTGCCATCAGTGAGACGAATTCCTACTATGGCTACACCTTC
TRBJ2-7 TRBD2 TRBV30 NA CAWSSGGALYEQYF TGTGCCTGGAGTAGCGGGGGGGCCTTATACGAGCAGTACTTC
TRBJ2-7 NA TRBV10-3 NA CAIRRSRGEQYF TGTGCCATCCGTCGCTCGCGGGGCGAGCAGTACTTC
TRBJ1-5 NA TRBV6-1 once CASSEEVLGQPQHF TGTGCCAGCAGTGAAGAGGTTTTGGGGCAGCCCCAGCATTTT
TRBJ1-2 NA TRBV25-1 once CASSEGNYGYTF TGTGCCAGCAGTGAGGGTAACTATGGCTACACCTTC
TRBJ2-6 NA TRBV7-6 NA CASSLAARAGANVLTF TGTGCCAGCAGCTTAGCGGCCCGAGCTGGGGCCAACGTCCTGACTTTC
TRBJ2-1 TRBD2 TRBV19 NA CASSIDPRRGVYNEQFF TGTGCCAGTAGTATAGATCCGAGACGGGGGGTCTACAATGAGCAGTTCTTC
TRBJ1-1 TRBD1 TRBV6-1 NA CASSEFAGQNFEAFF TGTGCCAGCAGTGAATTCGCGGGACAGAACTTCGAAGCTTTCTTT
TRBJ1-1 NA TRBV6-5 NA CASNKRGDTEAFF TGTGCCAGCAACAAAAGGGGGGACACTGAAGCTTTCTTT
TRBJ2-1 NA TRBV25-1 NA CASSESRSYNEQFF TGTGCCAGCAGTGAATCCCGCTCCTACAATGAGCAGTTCTTC
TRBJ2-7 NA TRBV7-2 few CASSLSYEQYF TGTGCCAGCAGCTTAAGCTACGAGCAGTACTTC